Detailed here is one TCR beta chain. It lacks a known antigen. Per-nucleotide qualities are absent, and no much larger clonotype sits a single base away. After removal of 2 bases from V and 4 bases from J, the junction retains 9 bases not matched to a gene. The CDR3 measures 16 amino acids from cysteine to phenylalanine. Of all the DNA, just the CDR3 is kept, 48 bases in frame from base 1. The germline V gene (reference sequence) sets CDR1 to GTSNPN and CDR2 to SVGIG. Receptor libraries were prepared by the immunoSEQ multiplex PCR assay. For the multiplex PCR, a mixture combining 60 forward primers for TCR Vbeta segments and 13 reverse primers for TCR Jbeta segments was used. The CDR3 region of rearranged TCR beta genes was amplified from genomic DNA with a multiplex PCR assay. The Illumina HiSeq System was used to sequence the amplified TCR beta libraries as 87-base-pair reads. The study's own analysis went as follows. Across the 500 to 750 repertoires, a later analysis counted approximately 75 million unique TCR beta chains, roughly 11 million of which were shared by at least two donors. Raw reads were error-corrected and collapsed into unique sequences with a nearest-neighbor algorithm that merged closely related sequences to remove PCR and sequencing errors. Alignment of CDR3 sequences to IMGT reference sequences was used to assign V, D and J gene segments. For a sequence to be retained, at least a six-nucleotide match to both a V gene segment and a J gene segment was required. A rearrangement counted as productive if the CDR3 had no stop codons and remained in frame with V and J, and every other rearrangement counted as non-productive. Following IMGT convention, CDR3 was defined as the stretch from the second conserved V-encoded cysteine up to the conserved J-encoded phenylalanine. The earlier analysis of about 610 of the donors excluded any sequence lacking an unambiguous match to a single V gene segment. In an earlier analysis of around 590 of the donors, a V segment was called functional when productive rearrangements were above 56.7%, and segregating when the standard deviation between donors exceeded 5%. A statistical classification framework was built to diagnose cytomegalovirus status from the catalog of TCR beta chain sequences. V and J gene assignment, in a later analysis, came from comparing TCR nucleotide sequences with IMGT/GENE-DB human TR gene sequences. The TCRdist pipeline was used in a later analysis to assign CDR3 sequences and most-parsimonious VDJ recombination scenarios. A later analysis defined each TCR beta chain by its CDR3 amino acid sequence plus V-gene family, and excluded reads lacking a unique V-gene family. A later analysis removed 592 highly shared, low-generation-probability nucleotide sequences to deal with suspected cross-contamination and a sequencing artifact. In a later analysis, a clonal expansion index was calculated for each public chain from normalized within-repertoire ranks of inferred template counts. In a later analysis, generation probabilities were computed with a VDJ recombination model fitted to out-of-frame rearrangements, and the resulting probabilities were checked against IGoR. Hypergeometric tests were used in a later analysis to score TCR-TCR, TCR-HLA and TCR-CMV co-occurrence, with a repertoire-size bias correction applied to the TCR pairs. In a later analysis, false discovery rates were estimated by permuting HLA or CMV assignments 20 times. In a later analysis, co-occurring TCRs were grouped with DBSCAN, and TCRdist sequence similarity was added when clustering was performed within HLA-allele-positive subsets. Repertoires with fewer than 30,000 or more than 120,000 public chains were left out of co-occurrence clustering, as were five repertoires with anomalous nucleotide sharing. This immuneACCESS table, as held by TCRdb, lists in-frame sequences with V and J called but not all clones. Of the missing ones, under half trace to an unresolved V gene in checked studies; the others have no known cause. The DNA was the basis for D and trimming; V, J and clone size are from that table. The sample contains 90,000 to 140,000 clones, about 81% of them found a single time. The biggest ten clones account for around 2.1% of the sample.

This sample is drawn from a study of cytomegalovirus exposure and HLA in healthy donors (dated by TCRdb to about 2017). Notes on the research overall: An earlier analysis of 587 of the donors reported 276 Gb of sequence data and about 120 million unique TCR beta sequences obtained from roughly 170 million T cells. Among about 390 genotyped donors of the cohort, an average of roughly 240,000 unique TCR beta nucleotide sequences were sequenced per donor, 15% to 20% of them non-productive. The study combined high-throughput TCR immunosequencing, statistical association of individual TCRs with disease status, and machine learning to predict cytomegalovirus infection status. In the later analysis, no new phenotypic data were used to find candidate immune exposures; instead, reliance was placed on TCR beta sequences and their occurrence across donors. Donor age, sex, ethnicity and CMV serostatus were compiled alongside the repertoire data. Approximately 300 gigabases of sequencing data and around 85 million unique TCR sequences made up an early release that covered several hundred HLA-typed donors. The study was designed to test whether signatures of past pathogen exposure could be identified by cataloging public T cell receptors. To decide whether each TCR beta V gene segment behaved as functional or pseudogenic, an earlier analysis of several hundred of the donors relied on high-throughput TCR beta sequencing. The genetic ancestry cluster associated with self-reported Caucasian donors included 81% of the 350 to 500 genotyped donors. Because of strong linkage in the cohort, roughly five DR-DQ haplotypes were treated as single units for association and clustering. A later analysis re-examined previously published TCR beta repertoires from over 500 donors and added high-resolution HLA genotyping to investigate patterns of TCR occurrence. In a later genetic analysis, genome-wide SNP genotypes for about 65% of the roughly 670 donors were used, and that subset was treated as a discovery cohort. HLA typing covered class I and class II loci at four-digit resolution. Every discovery cohort repertoire had been produced on one sequencing platform. Typing coverage differed by locus: A, B, C, DRB1 and DQB1 were typed in roughly 629-640 donors, DQA1 in approximately 520, DPA1 in 606, and DPB1 in approximately 450. The study profiled the T cell repertoires of hundreds of subjects by immunosequencing and related them to cytomegalovirus serostatus. Along with the roughly 670-subject first cohort, a separate validation cohort of over a hundred different subjects was used. On the study overall, not on this receptor specifically: According to a later analysis, TCR association rates differed among HLA loci, with DRB1 alleles showing the most associated TCRs and HLA-C alleles showing the fewest. Presence/absence analyses assumed roughly uniform sequencing depth across donors, an assumption that may not hold. At a false discovery rate of 0.05, a later analysis linked some 17,000 TCR beta sequences to specific HLA alleles. In both the original and validation cohorts, the classifier was reported to diagnose cytomegalovirus status with high specificity and sensitivity. In the study, 150 to 200 TCR beta chains were listed as associated with cytomegalovirus. A later analysis reported that several top co-occurrence clusters appeared linked to parvovirus B19, influenza, CMV and Epstein-Barr virus. Across donors, most TCR sequences were observed very rarely, whereas some public TCRs were present in many individuals. A cluster of highly shared sequence variants was judged likely to represent a technical artifact of the sequencing pipeline. Some IMGT-functional V segments, including TRBV6-2 and TRBV6-3, could not be told apart with the 87-base-pair reads, so those segments were excluded. In a later analysis, HLA-associated TCR beta chains were found to be more clonally expanded and to have lower generation probabilities than equally common non-associated chains. In this cohort, only TCR beta chains were sequenced, and detectable features were limited by the absence of alpha or paired-chain data. Because counts were too low, seventeen rarely observed V segments, including chromosome 9 orphons, were excluded from the earlier analysis of some 540 of the donors. In a later genetic analysis, a missense DCLRE1C variant was associated with V-gene and J-gene trimming of TCR beta chains, and the association was replicated in an independent cohort. A further reported finding was that TCR beta sequences accurately predicted the HLA-A and HLA-B alleles for most subjects in the first cohort. The only immune exposure information available for the cohort was CMV serostatus. In vitro tests confirmed that a few of the cytomegalovirus-associated TCR beta chains recognize cytomegalovirus antigens. Correlated functional status among segregating V segments might be attributable to linkage disequilibrium, but an unknown experimental factor could not be ruled out. Strong co-occurrence of HLA alleles, especially DR and DQ, made assigning TCR associations to individual alleles difficult. According to the authors, the approach could potentially be generalized to other disease states and immunological phenotypes. An earlier analysis of around 500 of the donors showed that most TCR beta V segments appeared in productive rearrangements either about 90% or about 30% of the time, which broadly matched IMGT annotations. In a later genetic analysis, fewer N-insertions in productive TCRs were reported among donors in an Asian-associated ancestry cluster than the roughly 710-donor mean. Because HLA typing was missing for some donors at each locus, association tests included only the typed subset. In a later analysis, most CMV-associated TCR beta chains were found to appear HLA-restricted, with HLA associations seemingly driven largely by CMV exposure.

The cohort comprised around 690 healthy bone marrow donors. At the time of sampling, every cohort member was nominally healthy, though immune exposures that went unrecorded were likely present. The donor tested CMV seronegative, placing the donor among the 352 seronegative members of the cohort. A peripheral blood sample was provided by each donor, and peripheral blood mononuclear cells were used for TCR beta sequencing. The Qiagen DNeasy Blood Extraction Kit was used to extract genomic DNA from the blood cell samples. This TCR derives from a man aged 25 to 40 in good health and CMV-seronegative. The chain is assembled from TRBV30 and TRBJ2-1, and 9 junctional nucleotides match TRBD2. The sequenced material came from PBMCs. For the CDR3, the sequence is CAWSFPSAGGYNEQFF. The DNA sequence is TGTGCCTGGAGTTTTCCATCAGCGGGGGGATACAATGAGCAGTTCTTC.